This TCR beta chain was observed in a study of cytomegalovirus exposure and HLA in healthy donors. In the PCR, 60 Vbeta and 13 Jbeta primers were used. The table came from immunoSEQ multiplex PCR; TCRdb's copy has only in-frame clones and leaves some out. Here the sample spans nearly 70,000 clones, 65% to 75% being singletons. Details on this clone: The antigen is unknown.

Germline V lookup: CDR1 SQVTM, CDR2 ANQGSEA. The V end was cut by 4 bases, the J end by 6 bases, with 15 bases between. There are 13 residues in the CDR3. Whole-study findings and limits: V segments that were indistinguishable, TRBV6-2 and TRBV6-3 among them, were omitted from analysis.

The rearrangement uses TRBV29-1 and TRBJ1-1; no clear D. Material for sequencing was PBMCs. The sequence was collected from a woman aged 55-75 years in good health and CMV-seropositive. In DNA form, the CDR3 reads TGCAGCGTTGCCACAGTCCTCGGCGCTGAAGCTTTCTTT. Its protein product is CSVATVLGAEAFF.